The next 23 T cell receptor beta chains were all read from a single sample in a study of T cell responses to AZD1222 COVID-19 vaccine. Libraries were prepared by immunoSEQ multiplex PCR; TCRdb keeps only in-frame clonotypes and omits some of them. Among 90,000 to 120,000 clones listed, around 87% were seen once. This material consisted of peripheral blood, taken on day 0 of AZD1222 vaccination. The receptors shown here come from an adult in good health.

The CDR3 coding sequence is TGTGCCAGCAGCCAAGAGACAGCCCTCACCTCCTATGGCTACACCTTC. This translates into CASSQETALTSYGYTF. The gene calls are TRBV4-2 and TRBJ1-2; tentatively, D is TRBD1 (5 bases). Germline CDR1 is LGHNA and CDR2 is YNFKEQ. The V gene lost 0 bases and the J gene lost 4 bases, with 15 bases spanning the gap. The CDR3 sequence is 16 residues long.

The J gene is TRBJ1-2, the V gene TRBV7-9; D not certain. The CDR3 length is 14 residues. From germline, CDR1 is SEHNR and CDR2 FQNEAQ (reference sequence). Trimming shortened V by 3 bases and J by 8 bases, and 16 bases separated the two germline ends. As DNA, the CDR3 is TGTGCCAGCAGCTTCCCCCGTGGGCTCGGCGGCTACACCTTC. It encodes CASSFPRGLGGYTF.

The chain couples TRBV19 to TRBJ2-1, with D possibly matching TRBD2 (7 bases). Germline CDR1 is LNHDA and CDR2 is SQIVND (reference sequence). Trimming cost V 0 bases and J 7 bases, with 19 bases left between them. The CDR3 contains 17 residues. CDR3 DNA: TGTGCCAGTAGTATAGATCGGGGGCGCGGGAGAGGTAATGAGCAGTTCTTC. It translates to CASSIDRGRGRGNEQFF.

The chain recombines TRBV6-2 or TRBV6-3 with TRBJ2-4; tentative D call: TRBD2 (6 bases). Looked up from germline, CDR1 is MNHEY and CDR2 is SVGEGT. V was clipped by 3 bases and J by 0 bases, with 21 bases between them. This CDR3 has 19 residues. The CDR3 here is CASSYSDSRAGPAKNIQYF. CDR3 in DNA: TGTGCCAGCAGTTATTCCGATAGTAGGGCGGGACCAGCCAAAAACATTCAGTACTTC.

CDR3 protein: CASSPGDRRNTEAFF. The CDR3 nucleotides are TGTGCCAGCAGCCCCGGGGACAGGCGGAACACTGAAGCTTTCTTT. The chain uses TRBV7-3 and TRBJ1-1; 8 bases are a match to TRBD1. Germline V gives CDR1 SGHTA, CDR2 FQGTGA. The CDR3 covers 15 residues. The V and J ends lost 5 bases and 1 base, in that order; junction bases with no gene match: 6.

The chain recombines TRBV9 with TRBJ2-2, with TRBD1 matching over 7 bases. The CDR3 is 16 residues long. CDR1 is SGDLS and CDR2 is YYNGEE in the germline V gene. The J segment lost 2 bases and the V segment lost 4 bases, leaving 8 bases of the junction unmatched. The CDR3 reads CASSPPGTVNTGELFF. Here the CDR3 DNA reads TGTGCCAGCAGCCCCCCCGGGACAGTCAACACCGGGGAGCTGTTTTTT.

V is TRBV9 and J is TRBJ2-3, with D maybe TRBD2 (5 bases). The CDR3 covers 15 residues. Germline lookup yields CDR1 SGDLS and CDR2 YYNGEE. Trimming left V 1 base short and J 2 bases short, with 11 bases between. The CDR3 DNA is TGTGCCAGCAGCGTAAGTACGGGGATCACAGATACGCAGTATTTT. Protein: CASSVSTGITDTQYF.

This chain connects TRBV6-5 to TRBJ2-7; 9 bases line up with TRBD2. Germline CDR1 is MNHEY and CDR2 is SVGAGI. This CDR3 has 14 amino acids. V trimming: 8 bases; J trimming: 5 bases; junction bases outside the gene matches: 10. CDR3 sequence: CASRLRGGVHEQYF. Here the CDR3 DNA reads TGTGCCAGCCGCCTGCGGGGGGGCGTCCACGAGCAGTACTTC.

The chain joins TRBV15 to TRBJ2-1, with D tentatively TRBD2 (6 bases). Trimming cost V 4 bases and J 7 bases, with 14 bases left between them. The germline V gene has CDR1 LNHNV and CDR2 YYDKDF (reference sequence). This CDR3 contains 14 residues. DNA of the CDR3: TGTGCCACCAGCAAAAAAGGAGGGAAGAATGAGCAGTTCTTC. This codes for CATSKKGGKNEQFF.

The chain has TRBV4-1 and TRBJ1-2, with 8 nucleotides matching TRBD1. CDR1 is MGHRA, CDR2 YSYEKL, per germline. CDR3 length: 17 amino acids. Trimming at V came to 0 bases and at J to 5 bases, leaving 11 bases not matched to a gene. CDR3 DNA: TGCGCCAGCAGCCAAGAAAGTAACAGGGGGAAAGTTTATGGCTACACCTTC. It translates to CASSQESNRGKVYGYTF.

This chain connects TRBV5-6 to TRBJ1-2; D is ambiguous. The CDR3 has 13 residues. Trimming shortened V by 4 bases and J by 4 bases, and 11 bases separated the two germline ends. The V gene's germline CDR1 is SGHDT and CDR2 YYEEEE. This CDR3 reads CASSPGEVYGYTF. For the CDR3, the DNA is TGTGCCAGCAGCCCTGGGGAGGTCTATGGCTACACCTTC.

This clone was seen a few times. V is TRBV7-2 and J is TRBJ1-6; 10 nucleotides match TRBD1. Trimming cost V 1 base and J 9 bases; bases outside gene matches: 9. From germline, CDR1 is SGHTA and CDR2 FQGNSA. The CDR3 has 17 amino acids. The CDR3 region is CASSLVPPGTGASPLHF. CDR3 DNA sequence: TGTGCCAGCAGCTTAGTGCCGCCCGGGACAGGGGCTTCACCCCTCCACTTT. Complete variable domain (other parts from reference TRBV7-2 and TRBJ1-6): GAGVSQSPSNKVTEKGKDVELRCDPISGHTALYWYRQSLGQGLEFLIYFQGNSAPDKSGLPSDRFSAERTGGSVSTLTIQRTQQEDSAVYLCASSLVPPGTGASPLHFGNGTRLTVT.

The CDR3 reads CASSLRRTYTGELFF. DNA for the CDR3: TGTGCCAGCAGTTTACGTCGGACTTATACCGGGGAGCTGTTTTTT. The V gene is TRBV28, the J gene TRBJ2-2; D perhaps matches TRBD2 (5 bases). The CDR3 length is 15 residues. V lost 2 bases and J lost 5, with 12 bases in between. Germline loops: CDR1 MDHEN, CDR2 SYDVKM.

V gene TRBV6-5 combines with J gene TRBJ2-3, with TRBD2 as a possible D gene (5 bases). The CDR3 loop spans 13 amino acids. CDR1 is MNHEY, CDR2 SVGAGI, per germline. V was shortened by 6 bases and J by 6 bases, with 13 bases between the two germline ends. The CDR3 nucleotides read TGTGCCAGCAGGCACGAGGTAGCGGATACGCAGTATTTT. Translated, it gives CASRHEVADTQYF.

The chain carries TRBV24-1 and TRBJ2-3; D unresolved. V dropped 2 bases and J dropped 5 bases, with 16 bases sitting between them. CDR1 and CDR2 (germline): KGHDR, SFDVKD. This CDR3 spans 16 amino acids. The CDR3 DNA sequence: TGTGCCACCAGTGATTCGATCAGTGGGGAAATAGATACGCAGTATTTT. Protein product: CATSDSISGEIDTQYF.

This clone occurred once. CDR3 sequence: CASSQDKSRGDTGELFF. The CDR3 DNA reads as TGTGCCAGCAGCCAAGATAAGAGTAGGGGGGACACCGGGGAGCTGTTTTTT. The genes are TRBV4-2 and TRBJ2-2; D could derive from TRBD1 or TRBD2 (6 bases each). V was shortened by 0 bases and J by 3 bases, with 14 bases between the two germline ends. Germline values: CDR1 LGHNA, CDR2 YNFKEQ. The CDR3 is made up of 17 amino acids.

This chain joins TRBV4-1 and TRBJ1-2; 8 bases are shared with TRBD1. This CDR3 is built from 14 residues. The germline V gene encodes CDR1 MGHRA and CDR2 YSYEKL. The J segment lost 2 bases and the V segment lost 1 base, leaving 0 bases of the junction unmatched. The chain's CDR3 is CASSQAGGNYGYTF. DNA of the CDR3: TGCGCCAGCAGCCAAGCAGGGGGCAACTATGGCTACACCTTC.

The chain recombines TRBV5-5 with TRBJ1-1, with TRBD1 as a possible D gene (6 bases). CDR3 length: 15 amino acids. Germline V gives CDR1 SGHKS, CDR2 YYEKEE (reference sequence). Trimming stripped 4 bases from V and 0 bases from J, with 13 bases between. The CDR3 reads CASSRGADLNTEAFF. The DNA for the CDR3 is TGTGCCAGCAGCCGGGGGGCTGACCTGAACACTGAAGCTTTCTTT.

Comments on this clone: Its ends do not fully match the called genes, so a read error is possible. The genes are TRBV7-6 and TRBJ2-3; 7 nucleotides align to TRBD1. Germline CDR1 and CDR2: SGHVS and FNYEAQ. The CDR3 runs 15 residues. The DNA of the CDR3 is TGTGCCAGCAGCGTAGCGACAGGGTTCACAGATACGCAGTATTTT. Its translation is CASSVATGFTDTQYF.

The V call is TRBV7-9, the J call TRBJ1-6, with 9 bases aligning to TRBD1. Germline V gene data show CDR1 as SEHNR and CDR2 as FQNEAQ (reference sequence). Trimming removed 1 base from V and 10 bases from J; junction bases left unmatched: 5. The length of the CDR3 is 15 residues. CDR3 loop: CASSLGTGVGSPLHF. The CDR3 DNA follows: TGTGCCAGCAGCTTAGGGACAGGGGTGGGGTCACCCCTCCACTTT.

The chain combines TRBV6-5 with TRBJ2-2, with unresolved D. This CDR3 region has 14 residues. Trimming pared 0 bases from V and 6 bases from J, leaving 8 bases between. The germline gives CDR1 MNHEY, CDR2 SVGAGI. The CDR3 protein is CASSYSTRSGELFF. CDR3 coding DNA: TGTGCCAGCAGTTACTCGACACGGTCCGGGGAGCTGTTTTTT.

The J gene is TRBJ1-1, the V gene TRBV19, with D perhaps matching TRBD1 (5 bases). Germline V lookup: CDR1 LNHDA, CDR2 SQIVND (reference sequence). CDR3 size: 19 residues. V lost 3 bases, J lost 2 bases, and 25 bases lay in between. CDR3 coding DNA: TGTGCCAGTAGTATTTCGGGGGGACGGGTTCTGGCTCCAAACACTGAAGCTTTCTTT. Residues: CASSISGGRVLAPNTEAFF.

The chain employs TRBV5-1 and TRBJ1-1; TRBD1 agrees at 8 bases. The junction had 11 bases not matched to a gene; V was cut back by 0 bases and J by 1 base. CDR3 length: 18 residues. Germline V CDR1 and CDR2: SGHRS, YFSETQ. This CDR3 is CASSLDPTGGLGNTEAFF. The DNA of the CDR3 is TGCGCCAGCAGCTTGGACCCCACAGGGGGATTGGGGAACACTGAAGCTTTCTTT.